Presented here are 11 T cell receptor beta chains from one specimen sequenced in a study of CD8 T cells in ankylosing spondylitis. Each CDR3 protein is one row after TCRdb ran MiXCR on the 5' RACE reads. Of roughly 230,000 distinct CDR3 sequences in the sample, 15% to 20% were seen once. Source material: blood, either unsorted or a sorted T cell fraction (not recorded which). These receptors were collected from a male donor with ankylosing spondylitis or in good health (not recorded which).

This clonotype was observed a handful of times. This chain links TRBV13 with TRBJ2-3; TRBD1 is a possible D gene (6 bases). The CDR3 is made up of 17 amino acids. V lost 1 base and J 4 bases, leaving 18 bases between the germline ends. Germline V gene lookup returns CDR1 PRHDT and CDR2 FYEKMQ (reference sequence). The CDR3 loop reads CASSLDIMGRGSDTQYF. As DNA, the CDR3 is TGTGCCAGCAGCTTAGACATAATGGGCAGGGGCTCAGATACGCAGTATTTT.

This clonotype was found a few times. V usage is TRBV20-1 and J usage is TRBJ2-7, with a tentative D call TRBD1 (6 bases). Deletions cut 0 bases from V and 3 bases from J, with 15 bases between. Per the germline V gene, CDR1 is DFQATT and CDR2 is SNEGSKA (reference sequence). The CDR3 consists of 15 residues. The chain's CDR3 is CSARDPWTENYEQYF. The CDR3 DNA follows: TGCAGTGCTAGAGATCCCTGGACAGAAAACTACGAGCAGTACTTC.

This clonotype has ten or more counts. The V gene is TRBV6-4, the J gene TRBJ2-3; tentative D call: TRBD2 (6 bases). The CDR3 has 15 residues. Germline V gives CDR1 MRHNA, CDR2 SNTAGT. Trimming cost V 8 bases and J 0 bases, with 15 bases left between them. CDR3 loop: CASSPTSGSTDTQYF. The CDR3 DNA reads TGTGCCAGCTCTCCCACCAGCGGGAGCACAGATACGCAGTATTTT.

This clonotype has a count of ten or more. This chain joins TRBV28 and TRBJ2-7, with 7 bases that match TRBD2. With V trimmed by 2 bases and J by 1 base, 5 bases remained unmatched. CDR3 length equals 15 residues. The V gene's germline CDR1 is MDHEN and CDR2 SYDVKM. CDR3 region: CASSLGEGTSYEQYF. The DNA of the CDR3 is TGTGCCAGCAGTTTAGGGGAGGGCACGTCCTACGAGCAGTACTTC.

This CDR3 reads CASSDRLAGVNEQFF. The CDR3 bases are TGTGCCAGCAGTGATAGACTAGCGGGAGTCAATGAGCAGTTCTTC. The chain is built from TRBV12-3 or TRBV12-4 and TRBJ2-1; TRBD2 aligns across 12 bases. The CDR3 is 15 amino acids. V lost 5 bases to trimming and J lost 6 bases; unmatched junction nucleotides: 5.

This clonotype was seen ten or more times. The gene calls are TRBV29-1 and TRBJ2-5, with D hard to call. The germline CDR1 and CDR2 sequences are SQVTM and ANQGSEA. The length of the CDR3 is 15 residues. Trimming took 0 bases from V and 5 from J, leaving 16 bases between them. The CDR3 spells CSVEDPDTFGETQYF. The CDR3, as DNA: TGCAGCGTTGAAGACCCCGACACCTTCGGGGAGACCCAGTACTTC.

The chain couples TRBV4-1 to TRBJ2-5; 7 bases fit TRBD2. Germline V gives CDR1 MGHRA, CDR2 YSYEKL. The CDR3 sequence is 15 residues long. V shed 1 base, J shed 4 bases, and the junction held 6 bases outside the gene matches. CDR3 sequence (DNA): TGCGCCAGCAGCCAAGCCCCGGGGAGGGGAGAGACCCAGTACTTC. It specifies CASSQAPGRGETQYF.

This chain joins TRBV6-5 and TRBJ1-2; D gene unclear. The CDR3 has 13 residues. V was pared by 0 bases and J by 2 bases, with 4 bases between. The germline gives CDR1 MNHEY, CDR2 SVGAGI. CDR3 amino acids: CASSYSGNYGYTF. CDR3 coding DNA: TGTGCCAGCAGTTACTCGGGCAACTATGGCTACACCTTC.

This clonotype has only one observation. In DNA, the CDR3 is TGTGCCAGCAGCGTAGTGCCAGGGAGGAATGAGCAGTTCTTC. The encoded protein is CASSVVPGRNEQFF. The chain employs TRBV9 and TRBJ2-1; a possible D gene is TRBD2 (6 bases). Trimming shortened V by 0 bases and J by 7 bases, and 11 bases separated the two germline ends. Germline CDR1 and CDR2: SGDLS and YYNGEE. This CDR3 has 14 amino acids.

The rearrangement joins TRBV15 to TRBJ2-1; 8 positions match TRBD1. The germline V gene has CDR1 LNHNV and CDR2 YYDKDF (reference sequence). There are 15 residues in the CDR3. J lost 6 bases, V lost 4 bases, and 8 bases had no gene match. CDR3 sequence reads: CATSIRQGWVNEQFF. DNA for the CDR3: TGTGCCACCAGCATCCGACAGGGGTGGGTCAATGAGCAGTTCTTC.

The DNA of the CDR3 is TGTGCCAGCAGTTATGGGGTCACTGAAGCTTTCTTT. As protein: CASSYGVTEAFF. The V call is TRBV6-2 or TRBV6-3, the J call TRBJ1-1; D is unresolved. Trimming removed 3 bases at V and 4 bases at J, with 6 bases between. Germline lookup yields CDR1 MNHEY and CDR2 SVGEGT. This CDR3 contains 12 residues.